The 26 T cell receptor beta chains below all came from one sample that was sequenced in a study of T cells in Graves' hyperthyroidism and ophthalmopathy. Amplification of TCR beta CDR3 regions used RNA as the template. When the TCR CDR3 underwent first-round RT-PCR, the HTBI primer set was used. One entry per CDR3 protein, called by TCRdb with MiXCR from the multiplex PCR reads. The data hold about 280,000 distinct CDR3 sequences, with less than 30% observed a single time. The sample taken for sequencing was blood. All receptors come from a man aged 35 to 55 with Graves' hyperthyroidism that later progressed to Graves' ophthalmopathy.

The chain is built from TRBV28 and TRBJ1-1; 7 bases are shared with TRBD1. The junction had 7 bases not matched to a gene; V was cut back by 11 bases and J by 1 base. This CDR3 is built from 13 residues. CDR1 is MDHEN and CDR2 is SYDVKM in the germline V gene. CDR3 coding DNA: TGTGCCGCAGACGGGACAGAGAACACTGAAGCTTTCTTT. Its protein product is CAADGTENTEAFF.

This clonotype was counted many times. V usage is TRBV9 and J usage is TRBJ1-1; D may be TRBD1 (6 bases). This CDR3 comprises 14 residues. Germline V gives CDR1 SGDLS, CDR2 YYNGEE. V dropped 0 bases and J dropped 4 bases, with 10 bases sitting between them. This chain's CDR3 is CASSVGGAGTEAFF. In DNA form, the CDR3 reads TGTGCCAGCAGCGTAGGGGGGGCGGGCACTGAAGCTTTCTTT.

This clonotype has ten or more counts. The V call is TRBV6-5, the J call TRBJ2-2, with 9 bases matching TRBD2. V shed 6 bases, J shed 3 bases, and the junction held 5 bases outside the gene matches. Germline values: CDR1 MNHEY, CDR2 SVGAGI. This CDR3 contains 15 residues. This CDR3 reads CASSRGLAHTGELFF. CDR3 DNA: TGTGCCAGCAGCCGAGGACTAGCGCACACCGGGGAGCTGTTTTTT.

This clonotype was seen at least ten times. Here the CDR3 reads CASSLQGAREQYF. The DNA for the CDR3 is TGTGCCAGCAGCTTGCAGGGGGCGCGGGAGCAGTACTTC. This chain joins TRBV5-5 and TRBJ2-7, with TRBD1 matching 8 bases. This CDR3 spans 13 amino acids. Germline V gene data show CDR1 as SGHKS and CDR2 as YYEKEE (reference sequence). Losses at the gene ends were 1 base for V and 7 bases for J; bases not matched to a gene: 4.

This clonotype was counted at least ten times. The chain is built from TRBV10-1 and TRBJ2-7, with TRBD2 matching 8 bases. The CDR3 sequence is 14 residues long. Losses at the gene ends were 0 bases for V and 2 bases for J; bases not matched to a gene: 0. The V gene's germline CDR1 is WNHNN and CDR2 SYGVQD (reference sequence). CDR3 DNA: TGCGCCAGCAGTGAGTCACTAGCGGCCTACGAGCAGTACTTC. Protein: CASSESLAAYEQYF.

The J gene is TRBJ2-5, the V gene TRBV27; 13 bases are shared with TRBD2. V was clipped by 8 bases and J by 4 bases; unmatched bases: 10. This CDR3 is built from 16 residues. Germline V gives CDR1 MNHEY, CDR2 SMNVEV (reference sequence). CDR3 in DNA: TGTGCCAGCGGTAATACCGGGACTAGCGGGACAGAGACCCAGTACTTC. Translating it yields CASGNTGTSGTETQYF.

This clonotype was observed at least ten times. The J gene is TRBJ2-2, the V gene TRBV25-1; TRBD1 or TRBD2 may be the D gene (6 bases each). Germline values: CDR1 MGHDK, CDR2 SYGVNS. Trimming cost V 3 bases and J 7 bases, with 15 bases left between them. CDR3 length: 15 amino acids. The DNA of the CDR3 is TGTGCCAGCAGTGATCGAACAGGGAGGAGCGGGGAGCTGTTTTTT. Translated: CASSDRTGRSGELFF.

This rearrangement joins TRBV12-3 or TRBV12-4 to TRBJ1-1, with a weak D call TRBD1 (6 bases). The CDR3 length is 12 residues. V lost 1 base, J lost 7 bases, and 7 bases lay in between. This CDR3 is CASSLDRVEAFF. In nucleotides, the CDR3 is TGTGCCAGCAGTTTAGACAGGGTTGAAGCTTTCTTT.

This clonotype was detected ten times or more. This chain joins TRBV6-5 and TRBJ2-5; possible D gene TRBD1, 6 bases. Trimming removed 2 bases from V and 4 bases from J, with 14 bases in between. CDR1 and CDR2 from the germline V gene are MNHEY and SVGAGI. CDR3 size: 15 residues. Here the CDR3 reads CASSYRYRAGETQYF. The CDR3 nucleotides are TGTGCCAGCAGTTACAGATACAGGGCAGGAGAGACCCAGTACTTC.

The V call is TRBV12-3 or TRBV12-4, the J call TRBJ2-7, with 9 bases aligning to TRBD1. CDR3 length: 16 amino acids. V lost 2 bases and J lost 3; bases outside the gene matches: 8. CDR3 residues: CASSLKGTGLNYEQYF. The CDR3 bases are TGTGCCAGCAGTTTAAAGGGGACAGGGTTAAACTACGAGCAGTACTTC.

This clonotype was found many times. This chain links TRBV19 with TRBJ1-6; 7 bases are a match to TRBD1. This CDR3 is built from 14 residues. The J segment lost 8 bases and the V segment lost 4 bases, leaving 5 bases of the junction unmatched. Germline values: CDR1 LNHDA, CDR2 SQIVND (reference sequence). CDR3 sequence reads: CASSRTGEYSPLHF. The CDR3 region has the DNA TGTGCCAGTAGTAGGACAGGAGAGTATTCACCCCTCCACTTT.

The rearrangement links TRBV6-2 or TRBV6-3 to TRBJ2-2; 8 nucleotides agree with TRBD2. The trim removed 2 bases at V and 7 bases at J, leaving 9 bases unmatched. The CDR3 extends over 16 amino acids. Germline V gene data show CDR1 as MNHEY and CDR2 as SVGEGT. In DNA form, the CDR3 reads TGTGCCAGCAGTTACGTACCGGGAGGGTTAGTCGGGGAGCTGTTTTTT. Encoded protein: CASSYVPGGLVGELFF.

This clonotype was counted between two and nine times. The V and J genes are TRBV20-1 and TRBJ2-7; perhaps TRBD2 as D (6 bases). The CDR3 runs 13 residues. The ends were cut back, 3 bases at V and 4 bases at J, with 13 bases in the middle. Germline loops: CDR1 DFQATT, CDR2 SNEGSKA (reference sequence). CDR3 nucleotides: TGCAGTGCTAGCCCCGGACTATCATACGAGCAGTACTTC. Amino acids: CSASPGLSYEQYF.

The chain employs TRBV20-1 and TRBJ2-5; D may be TRBD2 (6 bases). Germline-derived CDR1 and CDR2 are DFQATT and SNEGSKA (reference sequence). The CDR3 spans 13 residues. The V gene lost 2 bases and the J gene lost 5 bases, with 12 bases spanning the gap. The CDR3 is CSARSGLQETQYF. The DNA of the CDR3 is TGCAGTGCTAGAAGCGGGCTCCAGGAGACCCAGTACTTC.

This clonotype was counted at least ten times. This chain links TRBV12-3 or TRBV12-4 with TRBJ2-2, with 8 bases aligning to TRBD1. Trimming at V came to 5 bases and at J to 5 bases, leaving 4 bases not matched to a gene. The CDR3 consists of 14 residues. The CDR3 DNA is TGTGCCAGCAGTGCGACAGGGGTGACCGGGGAGCTGTTTTTT. Translated, it gives CASSATGVTGELFF.

This sequence joins TRBV18 and TRBJ1-3; TRBD1 agrees at 9 bases. The length of the CDR3 is 20 residues. Germline V gives CDR1 KGHSH, CDR2 LQKENI. J lost 1 base, V lost 5 bases, and 18 bases had no gene match. The CDR3 nucleotides read TGTGCCAGCTCATCTATCCCGGGACAGGGTCGGTTCGGGTCTGGAAACACCATATATTTT. It translates to CASSSIPGQGRFGSGNTIYF.

The V gene is TRBV12-3 or TRBV12-4, the J gene TRBJ1-2; no firm D call. The length of the CDR3 is 14 residues. V lost 5 bases, J lost 6 bases, and 16 bases lay in between. In nucleotides, the CDR3 is TGTGCCAGCAGTACGAAAGGGTCTGGAGATGGCTACACCTTC. Amino acids: CASSTKGSGDGYTF.

This clonotype was detected ten times or more. This chain connects TRBV5-1 to TRBJ2-7; D might be TRBD2 (6 bases). Germline CDR1 reads SGHRS; CDR2 reads YFSETQ. Trimming cost V 4 bases and J 2 bases, with 13 bases left between them. The CDR3 is 14 amino acids. The CDR3 coding sequence is TGCGCCAGCAGCAAGACTAGTTTAACCTACGAGCAGTACTTC. This codes for CASSKTSLTYEQYF.

Ten or more counts support this clonotype. The J gene is TRBJ2-7, the V gene TRBV6-2 or TRBV6-3; 15 nucleotides align to TRBD2. V dropped 6 bases and J dropped 0; count of bases not matched to a gene: 9. Germline CDR1 is MNHEY and CDR2 is SVGEGT. The CDR3 loop spans 18 amino acids. The CDR3: CASRPGTSGRPPSYEQYF. DNA of the CDR3: TGTGCCAGCAGACCCGGGACTAGCGGGAGGCCCCCCTCCTACGAGCAGTACTTC.

This clonotype was observed at least ten times. The chain couples TRBV19 to TRBJ2-2, with D hard to call. The CDR3 runs to 14 residues. Germline values: CDR1 LNHDA, CDR2 SQIVND (reference sequence). V was clipped by 10 bases and J by 6 bases, with 18 bases between them. DNA for the CDR3: TGTGCCACCAGCGAGGCCGCAGACGCCGGGGAGCTGTTTTTT. This sequence encodes CATSEAADAGELFF.

This clonotype showed up many times. The V gene is TRBV12-3 or TRBV12-4, the J gene TRBJ2-7, with unresolved D. There are 11 residues in the CDR3. V lost 3 bases and J 4 bases, leaving 4 bases between the germline ends. CDR3 loop: CASSFWYEQYF. The DNA of the CDR3 is TGTGCCAGCAGTTTTTGGTACGAGCAGTACTTC.

The chain combines TRBV28 with TRBJ1-1, with 8 bases aligning to TRBD1. Germline CDR1 is MDHEN and CDR2 is SYDVKM. CDR3 length: 14 amino acids. The trim removed 5 bases at V and 1 base at J, leaving 3 bases unmatched. The CDR3 reads CASSQGAKNTEAFF. CDR3 coding DNA: TGTGCCAGCAGTCAGGGGGCGAAGAACACTGAAGCTTTCTTT.

At least ten counts were recorded for this clonotype. Being one base from a much bigger clone, this may be a read error. The chain recombines TRBV20-1 with TRBJ1-5; D is possibly TRBD1 (5 bases). The V gene lost 5 bases and the J gene lost 5 bases, with 19 bases spanning the gap. CDR3 length: 15 amino acids. The germline CDR1 and CDR2 sequences are DFQATT and SNEGSKA (reference sequence). In nucleotides, the CDR3 is TGCAGTGCTCTGGGGGACCCTCGGCCCGATCAGCCCCAGCATTTT. This gives the protein CSALGDPRPDQPQHF.

This clonotype was observed a single time. The rearrangement uses TRBV6-2 or TRBV6-3 and TRBJ1-2, with 7 bases identical to TRBD1. The ends lost 0 bases at V and 1 base at J; junction bases unmatched: 20. The CDR3 has 21 amino acids. In germline, CDR1 is MNHEY, CDR2 SVGEGT. In nucleotides, the CDR3 is TGTGCCAGCAGTTACTCGTGGGCGACCCGGGACAGCATTCTTTTTAACTATGGCTACACCTTC. It codes for CASSYSWATRDSILFNYGYTF.

The V call is TRBV7-2, the J call TRBJ1-2; D is unclear. Trimming removed 2 bases at V and 3 bases at J, with 10 bases between. Germline CDR1 and CDR2: SGHTA and FQGNSA. This CDR3 is built from 14 residues. CDR3 sequence reads: CASSLSHDHYGYTF. CDR3 DNA sequence: TGTGCCAGCAGCTTAAGCCACGACCACTATGGCTACACCTTC.

This clonotype was picked up many times. This chain joins TRBV6-5 and TRBJ2-7, with 12 bases aligning to TRBD2. This CDR3 comprises 14 residues. CDR1 and CDR2 from the germline V gene are MNHEY and SVGAGI. Germline trimming cut 5 bases from V and 6 bases from J; bases unmatched to any gene: 5. The CDR3 is CASSTTSGRSEQYF. CDR3 sequence (DNA): TGTGCCAGCAGTACGACTAGCGGGAGATCCGAGCAGTACTTC.